The clone carrying this TCR beta chain was found once. What it recognizes is unknown. The data derive from a study of T cells after posttransplantation cyclophosphamide. Overall study results and limits: Skin or GI-infiltrating T cells shared few TRB sequences with blood. After PTCy, TRB diversity resembled that of CNI/methotrexate controls. Later blood repertoires were often dominated by clones from the donor CD8+ memory compartment.

Peripheral blood was collected from the related graft donor on the marrow donation day. Repertoires were generated with immunoSEQ multiplex PCR, while TCRdb's copy carries only in-frame clones and drops some. The sample contains approximately 50,000 clones, around 94% of which appear only once. Looked up from germline, CDR1 is LNHDA and CDR2 is SQIVND (reference sequence). This CDR3 contains 16 residues. The J segment lost 0 bases and the V segment lost 3 bases, leaving 4 bases of the junction unmatched. This sequence originates from a woman aged 25 to 45 in good health and a related stem cell transplant donor. J is TRBJ1-4 and V is TRBV19; TRBD1 matches 7 bases. The sequencing input was PBMCs. CDR3 nucleotides: TGTGCCAGTAGTATGAGGGGGCCCTCAACTAATGAAAAACTGTTTTTT. Residues: CASSMRGPSTNEKLFF.